The rows below give T cell receptor beta chains drawn from one sample of a study of regulatory T cells in long-lasting Graves disease. Each CDR3 protein gets one entry after TCRdb re-called the multiplex PCR reads with MiXCR. The sample carries some 370,000 distinct CDR3 sequences, around 21% recorded once. This specimen consisted of peripheral blood mononuclear cells (PBMCs), obtained when the disease was refractory, from a patient treated with antithyroid drugs. The source of these receptors is a female donor with Graves disease. Each CDR3 is given with its conserved first and last residue. Fields, in order: CDR3 length, V gene, clone size, J gene, D gene, CDR3 protein, CDR3 DNA. D genes are given only for firm matches. Not all rows give a size; the values are once, few, many and, for expanded clones, a class.

CDR3 length: 14
V gene: TRBV27
clone size: few
J gene: TRBJ2-7
D gene: TRBD1
CDR3 protein: CASSFAGGSYEQYF
CDR3 DNA: TGTGCCAGCAGTTTCGCAGGGGGCTCCTACGAGCAGTACTTC

CDR3 length: 13
V gene: TRBV5-4
clone size: -
J gene: TRBJ2-7
D gene: -
CDR3 protein: CASSSSPLVPQYF
CDR3 DNA: TGTGCCAGCAGCTCCTCTCCACTCGTCCCGCAGTACTTC

CDR3 length: 14
V gene: TRBV20-1
clone size: -
J gene: TRBJ1-5
D gene: -
CDR3 protein: CSAAREDSNQPQHF
CDR3 DNA: TGCAGTGCCGCCCGGGAGGATAGCAATCAGCCCCAGCATTTT

CDR3 length: 14
V gene: TRBV28
clone size: many
J gene: TRBJ2-5
D gene: -
CDR3 protein: CASSLGRPQETQYF
CDR3 DNA: TGTGCCAGCAGTTTGGGGCGGCCCCAAGAGACCCAGTACTTC

CDR3 length: 13
V gene: TRBV12-3/TRBV12-4
clone size: many
J gene: TRBJ2-6
D gene: -
CDR3 protein: CASSRAGANVLTF
CDR3 DNA: TGTGCCAGCAGCCGCGCTGGGGCCAACGTCCTGACTTTC

CDR3 length: 15
V gene: TRBV3-1
clone size: -
J gene: TRBJ2-2
D gene: -
CDR3 protein: CASKDGDKDTGELFF
CDR3 DNA: TGTGCCAGCAAAGATGGGGACAAGGACACCGGGGAGCTGTTTTTT

CDR3 length: 15
V gene: TRBV25-1
clone size: few
J gene: TRBJ2-7
D gene: TRBD1
CDR3 protein: CASSDYRDRVYEQYF
CDR3 DNA: TGTGCCAGCAGTGACTACCGGGACAGGGTCTACGAGCAGTACTTC

CDR3 length: 12
V gene: TRBV20-1
clone size: -
J gene: TRBJ2-7
D gene: -
CDR3 protein: CSARGELYEQYF
CDR3 DNA: TGCAGTGCTAGAGGGGAACTTTACGAGCAGTACTTC

CDR3 length: 15
V gene: TRBV27
clone size: few
J gene: TRBJ1-6
D gene: -
CDR3 protein: CASRALPQYNSPLHF
CDR3 DNA: TGTGCCAGCAGAGCACTCCCGCAGTATAATTCACCCCTCCACTTT

CDR3 length: 16
V gene: TRBV20-1
clone size: few
J gene: TRBJ2-2
D gene: TRBD2
CDR3 protein: CSALTGTSLNTGELFF
CDR3 DNA: TGCAGTGCTCTAACCGGGACTAGCCTGAACACCGGGGAGCTGTTTTTT

CDR3 length: 13
V gene: TRBV11-2
clone size: many
J gene: TRBJ1-1
D gene: -
CDR3 protein: CASSGSRGSEAFF
CDR3 DNA: TGTGCCAGCAGCGGCTCGAGGGGCTCTGAAGCTTTCTTT

CDR3 length: 13
V gene: TRBV7-2
clone size: many
J gene: TRBJ1-1
D gene: TRBD1
CDR3 protein: CASSLGTATEAFF
CDR3 DNA: TGTGCCAGCAGTTTGGGGACAGCCACTGAAGCTTTCTTT

CDR3 length: 13
V gene: TRBV20-1
clone size: -
J gene: TRBJ2-7
D gene: -
CDR3 protein: CSVISGNSYEQYF
CDR3 DNA: TGCAGTGTCATATCCGGGAACTCCTACGAGCAGTACTTC

CDR3 length: 15
V gene: TRBV6-1
clone size: few
J gene: TRBJ2-7
D gene: TRBD1
CDR3 protein: CASSEMGQGTYEQYF
CDR3 DNA: TGTGCCAGCAGTGAAATGGGACAGGGGACCTACGAGCAGTACTTC

CDR3 length: 12
V gene: TRBV7-2
clone size: few
J gene: TRBJ1-4
D gene: -
CDR3 protein: CASSFVQERLFF
CDR3 DNA: TGTGCCAGCAGCTTTGTACAGGAGCGACTGTTTTTT

CDR3 length: 14
V gene: TRBV19
clone size: -
J gene: TRBJ2-7
D gene: TRBD1
CDR3 protein: CASNRGLNNYEQYF
CDR3 DNA: TGTGCCTCGAACAGGGGGCTGAATAACTACGAGCAGTACTTC

CDR3 length: 14
V gene: TRBV20-1
clone size: -
J gene: TRBJ1-6
D gene: -
CDR3 protein: CSAIDESYNSPLHF
CDR3 DNA: TGCAGTGCTATAGACGAATCCTATAATTCACCCCTCCACTTT

CDR3 length: 11
V gene: TRBV29-1
clone size: -
J gene: TRBJ1-6
D gene: -
CDR3 protein: CSVLTGLSLHF
CDR3 DNA: TGCAGCGTTTTGACGGGGTTATCCCTCCACTTT

CDR3 length: 17
V gene: TRBV29-1
clone size: few
J gene: TRBJ1-2
D gene: -
CDR3 protein: CSVEDPGTSGVGDGYTF
CDR3 DNA: TGCAGCGTTGAAGATCCAGGGACCTCCGGAGTGGGTGATGGCTACACCTTC

CDR3 length: 14
V gene: TRBV24-1
clone size: few
J gene: TRBJ2-2
D gene: -
CDR3 protein: CATSDPFPTGELFF
CDR3 DNA: TGTGCCACCAGTGATCCTTTCCCAACCGGGGAGCTGTTTTTT

CDR3 length: 19
V gene: TRBV3-1
clone size: few
J gene: TRBJ1-1
D gene: -
CDR3 protein: CASSQDILRTEAFGTEAFF
CDR3 DNA: TGTGCCAGCAGCCAGGATATACTTCGGACAGAAGCCTTTGGCACTGAAGCTTTCTTT

CDR3 length: 13
V gene: TRBV20-1
clone size: -
J gene: TRBJ1-1
D gene: TRBD1
CDR3 protein: CSARHGTANEAFF
CDR3 DNA: TGCAGTGCTAGACATGGGACAGCGAATGAAGCTTTCTTT

CDR3 length: 16
V gene: TRBV3-1
clone size: -
J gene: TRBJ1-4
D gene: -
CDR3 protein: CASSQGATSTNEKLFF
CDR3 DNA: TGTGCCAGCAGCCAAGGGGCCACATCAACTAATGAAAAACTGTTTTTT

CDR3 length: 14
V gene: TRBV24-1
clone size: many
J gene: TRBJ2-5
D gene: -
CDR3 protein: CATSPGDARETQYF
CDR3 DNA: TGTGCCACCAGTCCGGGAGACGCCCGGGAGACCCAGTACTTC

CDR3 length: 12
V gene: TRBV30
clone size: many
J gene: TRBJ1-1
D gene: -
CDR3 protein: CAWARRNTEAFF
CDR3 DNA: TGTGCCTGGGCACGGAGGAACACTGAAGCTTTCTTT

CDR3 length: 12
V gene: TRBV2
clone size: many
J gene: TRBJ2-2
D gene: -
CDR3 protein: CASASNTGELFF
CDR3 DNA: TGTGCCAGCGCATCGAACACCGGGGAGCTGTTTTTT

CDR3 length: 15
V gene: TRBV7-2
clone size: -
J gene: TRBJ1-2
D gene: TRBD1
CDR3 protein: CASSSRQGQIYGYTF
CDR3 DNA: TGTGCCAGCAGCTCTAGACAGGGCCAAATCTATGGCTACACCTTC

CDR3 length: 15
V gene: TRBV20-1
clone size: few
J gene: TRBJ1-6
D gene: -
CDR3 protein: CSARETGSLRSPLHF
CDR3 DNA: TGCAGTGCTAGAGAGACAGGCTCTCTAAGGTCACCCCTCCACTTT

CDR3 length: 14
V gene: TRBV19
clone size: few
J gene: TRBJ2-1
D gene: -
CDR3 protein: CASSMVRGYNEQFF
CDR3 DNA: TGTGCCAGTAGTATGGTCAGGGGTTACAATGAGCAGTTCTTC

CDR3 length: 13
V gene: TRBV19
clone size: many
J gene: TRBJ1-2
D gene: -
CDR3 protein: CASSKGTYYGYTF
CDR3 DNA: TGTGCCAGTAGTAAAGGGACGTACTATGGCTACACCTTC

CDR3 length: 15
V gene: TRBV6-1
clone size: many
J gene: TRBJ1-1
D gene: -
CDR3 protein: CASSDHRSLNTEAFF
CDR3 DNA: TGTGCCAGCAGTGACCACAGGAGCCTGAACACTGAAGCTTTCTTT

CDR3 length: 16
V gene: TRBV25-1
clone size: many
J gene: TRBJ2-2
D gene: TRBD1
CDR3 protein: CASSAPTGTGSGELFF
CDR3 DNA: TGTGCCAGCAGTGCCCCCACCGGGACAGGGTCCGGGGAGCTGTTTTTT

CDR3 length: 15
V gene: TRBV7-9
clone size: few
J gene: TRBJ1-1
D gene: -
CDR3 protein: CASSNLDGAHTEAFF
CDR3 DNA: TGTGCCAGCAGCAACCTAGATGGGGCGCACACTGAAGCTTTCTTT

CDR3 length: 12
V gene: TRBV12-3/TRBV12-4
clone size: -
J gene: TRBJ1-5
D gene: -
CDR3 protein: CASSLKNQPQHF
CDR3 DNA: TGTGCCAGCAGCTTGAAAAATCAGCCCCAGCATTTT

CDR3 length: 19
V gene: TRBV2
clone size: few
J gene: TRBJ2-3
D gene: TRBD2
CDR3 protein: CASSERRLAGGPGTDTQYF
CDR3 DNA: TGTGCCAGCAGTGAAAGAAGGCTAGCGGGAGGGCCGGGCACAGATACGCAGTATTTT

CDR3 length: 12
V gene: TRBV12-5
clone size: few
J gene: TRBJ2-5
D gene: -
CDR3 protein: CASGFTQETQYF
CDR3 DNA: TGTGCTAGTGGTTTCACCCAAGAGACCCAGTACTTC

CDR3 length: 15
V gene: TRBV29-1
clone size: many
J gene: TRBJ1-4
D gene: TRBD1
CDR3 protein: CSVAGQGASGEKLFF
CDR3 DNA: TGCAGCGTTGCGGGACAGGGGGCGTCTGGTGAAAAACTGTTTTTT

CDR3 length: 11
V gene: TRBV28
clone size: many
J gene: TRBJ1-2
D gene: -
CDR3 protein: CASSSLDGYTF
CDR3 DNA: TGTGCCAGCAGTTCACTCGATGGCTACACCTTC

CDR3 length: 14
V gene: TRBV29-1
clone size: few
J gene: TRBJ2-7
D gene: TRBD2
CDR3 protein: CSVKTGGYRDEQYF
CDR3 DNA: TGCAGCGTAAAAACGGGGGGGTATCGCGACGAGCAGTACTTC